This TCR beta chain appears in the sequencing data of a study of response to subunit inactivated influenza vaccine. Overall study findings and caveats: Each seasonal influenza vaccination, the authors suggested, recruits few new T cells.

This clonotype was seen a handful of times. Its antigen is unknown. Germline CDR1 KGHSH, CDR2 LQKENI. The CDR3 covers 16 residues. V was clipped by 3 bases and J by 6 bases; unmatched bases: 7. TCRdb re-called the RT-PCR reads through MiXCR, storing one row per CDR3 protein. The profile shows some 600,000 distinct CDR3 sequences, 12% to 15% of them singletons. This chain connects TRBV18 to TRBJ2-2; 10 bases fit TRBD1. Sequenced here: PBMCs from blood, sampled 14 to 15 days before vaccination. This clonotype originated in a man aged 45-65 years who received an inactivated influenza vaccine. CDR3 sequence reads: CASSPTGTGVSGELFF. DNA for the CDR3: TGTGCCAGCTCACCGACCGGGACAGGGGTATCCGGGGAGCTGTTTTTT.